Listed below are T cell receptor beta chains from one sample, sequenced in a study of T cells in Graves' hyperthyroidism and ophthalmopathy. TCRdb fed the multiplex PCR reads into MiXCR, producing one record per CDR3 protein. The repertoire holds around 350,000 distinct CDR3 sequences, with about 20% as singletons. The specimen sequenced was blood. Receptors were obtained from a woman in her late teens or twenties with Graves' hyperthyroidism. CDR3s leave out the opening cysteine and the closing phenylalanine or tryptophan.

v_gene	j_gene	CDR3aa
TRBV5-1	TRBJ2-5	ASRTSGFQETQY
TRBV6-5	TRBJ2-5	ASSTSQGETQY
TRBV4-1	TRBJ1-5	ASSQGQGAWGGNQPQH
TRBV12-3/TRBV12-4	TRBJ2-5	ASSYYRETQY
TRBV12-3/TRBV12-4	TRBJ2-7	ASSLYWDSRGGYEQY
TRBV5-1	TRBJ1-1	ASNQQGAGTEAF
TRBV10-3	TRBJ2-3	AISDSGGLDTQY
TRBV6-5	TRBJ1-1	ASSPQGYGRNTEAF
TRBV19	TRBJ1-2	AIQGSTNYGYT
TRBV12-3/TRBV12-4	TRBJ2-5	ASSLGTLTGTQY
TRBV4-2	TRBJ1-1	ASSQTVNTEAF
TRBV6-1	TRBJ1-1	ASSEAKGTEAF
TRBV7-2	TRBJ2-7	ASSFGADEQY
TRBV10-1	TRBJ2-3	ASSESLAGGTDTQY
TRBV11-2	TRBJ2-7	ASSLVISVT
TRBV20-1	TRBJ2-7	SARRTGLIYEQY